The rows below give T cell receptor beta chains drawn from one sample of a study of cytomegalovirus exposure and HLA in healthy donors. The method was immunoSEQ multiplex PCR; TCRdb's version includes in-frame clones alone and lacks a portion of them. The sample has 170,000 or so clones; roughly 87% are singletons. The sample comprised PBMCs. These receptors were taken from a woman between 45 and 60 years old in good health and CMV-seronegative. The CDR3 runs from the conserved cysteine through the conserved F or W. Fields, in order: clone size, J gene, D gene, V gene, CDR3 protein, CDR3 DNA. A D gene is named only where the DNA matches it firmly. The listing skips clone size in some rows; elsewhere it reads once, few, many or a size class.

abundance: -
j_gene: TRBJ2-7
d_gene: -
v_gene: TRBV5-1
CDR3aa: CASSLMQGHSYEQYF
CDR3nt: TGCGCCAGCAGCTTGATGCAGGGCCACTCCTACGAGCAGTACTTC

abundance: few
j_gene: TRBJ2-2
d_gene: TRBD1
v_gene: TRBV27
CDR3aa: CASSDIRTGGHGELFF
CDR3nt: TGTGCCAGCAGCGATATACGGACAGGGGGCCACGGGGAGCTGTTTTTT

abundance: -
j_gene: TRBJ2-3
d_gene: TRBD2
v_gene: TRBV6-1
CDR3aa: CASPGWREGLDTQYF
CDR3nt: TGTGCCAGCCCGGGTTGGCGGGAGGGTTTGGATACGCAGTATTTT

abundance: once
j_gene: TRBJ2-2
d_gene: -
v_gene: TRBV5-1
CDR3aa: CASSLASAFTGELFF
CDR3nt: TGCGCCAGCAGCTTGGCCTCAGCGTTCACCGGGGAGCTGTTTTTT

abundance: few
j_gene: TRBJ1-4
d_gene: -
v_gene: TRBV19
CDR3aa: CATSRTTGDEKLFF
CDR3nt: TGTGCCACCTCTCGGACCACCGGGGATGAAAAACTGTTTTTT

abundance: -
j_gene: TRBJ2-1
d_gene: -
v_gene: TRBV5-1
CDR3aa: CASSLTHYNEQFF
CDR3nt: TGCGCCAGCAGCTTGACACATTACAATGAGCAGTTCTTC

abundance: -
j_gene: TRBJ2-6
d_gene: -
v_gene: TRBV14
CDR3aa: CASSPPTGWSGANVLTF
CDR3nt: TGTGCCAGCAGCCCCCCGACAGGTTGGTCTGGGGCCAACGTCCTGACTTTC

abundance: -
j_gene: TRBJ1-3
d_gene: -
v_gene: TRBV28
CDR3aa: CATQGAGVQGNTIYF
CDR3nt: TGTGCCACCCAGGGCGCTGGGGTTCAGGGAAACACCATATATTTT

abundance: few
j_gene: TRBJ2-3
d_gene: -
v_gene: TRBV13
CDR3aa: CASSLARTLLSTDTQYF
CDR3nt: TGTGCCAGCAGCTTAGCTCGGACACTGCTTAGCACAGATACGCAGTATTTT

abundance: few
j_gene: TRBJ2-7
d_gene: TRBD2
v_gene: TRBV5-4
CDR3aa: CASSLGVGTSGRTYEQYF
CDR3nt: TGTGCCAGCAGCTTGGGAGTAGGGACTAGCGGGAGGACCTACGAGCAGTACTTC

abundance: -
j_gene: TRBJ1-5
d_gene: -
v_gene: TRBV6-5
CDR3aa: CASSSGWETNQPQHF
CDR3nt: TGTGCCAGCAGTTCGGGGTGGGAGACGAATCAGCCCCAGCATTTT

abundance: -
j_gene: TRBJ2-3
d_gene: -
v_gene: TRBV11-2
CDR3aa: CASSLAGTDTQYF
CDR3nt: TGTGCCAGCAGCTTAGCCGGGACAGATACGCAGTATTTT

abundance: -
j_gene: TRBJ2-7
d_gene: -
v_gene: TRBV28
CDR3aa: CASTFGGRETYEQYF
CDR3nt: TGTGCCAGTACCTTTGGCGGTAGAGAAACCTACGAGCAGTACTTC

abundance: -
j_gene: TRBJ2-7
d_gene: TRBD1
v_gene: TRBV7-2
CDR3aa: CASSLGRDRGSYEQYF
CDR3nt: TGTGCCAGCAGCTTAGGCCGGGACAGGGGCTCCTACGAGCAGTACTTC

abundance: -
j_gene: TRBJ1-2
d_gene: -
v_gene: TRBV7-3
CDR3aa: CASSRGIGYTF
CDR3nt: TGTGCCAGCAGCAGGGGAATTGGCTACACCTTC

abundance: -
j_gene: TRBJ2-5
d_gene: TRBD2
v_gene: TRBV7-6
CDR3aa: CASSLRAGGPETQYF
CDR3nt: TGTGCCAGCAGCCTCCGGGCGGGGGGGCCGGAGACCCAGTACTTC

abundance: -
j_gene: TRBJ2-2
d_gene: TRBD2
v_gene: TRBV2
CDR3aa: CASTSGTSWTGELFF
CDR3nt: TGTGCCAGCACTTCTGGGACTAGCTGGACCGGGGAGCTGTTTTTT

abundance: -
j_gene: TRBJ2-1
d_gene: TRBD2
v_gene: TRBV27
CDR3aa: CASSTGLAGGKLQNEQFF
CDR3nt: TGTGCCAGCAGTACCGGACTAGCGGGAGGGAAATTACAGAATGAGCAGTTCTTC

abundance: -
j_gene: TRBJ2-3
d_gene: -
v_gene: TRBV11-2
CDR3aa: CASSLSDTDTQYF
CDR3nt: TGTGCCAGCAGTCTTAGTGACACAGATACGCAGTATTTT

abundance: -
j_gene: TRBJ2-1
d_gene: TRBD1
v_gene: TRBV5-8
CDR3aa: CASSFGTGAGVNEQFF
CDR3nt: TGTGCCAGCAGTTTTGGGACAGGGGCGGGGGTCAATGAGCAGTTCTTC

abundance: -
j_gene: TRBJ2-7
d_gene: -
v_gene: TRBV12-5
CDR3aa: CASGSGYEQYF
CDR3nt: TGTGCTAGTGGTTCGGGGTACGAGCAGTACTTC

abundance: -
j_gene: TRBJ1-2
d_gene: TRBD1
v_gene: TRBV27
CDR3aa: CASSSARQGAGGAYGYTF
CDR3nt: TGTGCCAGCAGCTCTGCGAGACAGGGGGCCGGAGGGGCCTATGGCTACACCTTC

abundance: -
j_gene: TRBJ1-2
d_gene: TRBD1
v_gene: TRBV14
CDR3aa: CASSQVGAGGGYGYTF
CDR3nt: TGTGCCAGCAGCCAAGTAGGAGCAGGGGGTGGCTATGGCTACACCTTC

abundance: -
j_gene: TRBJ2-2
d_gene: -
v_gene: TRBV10-3
CDR3aa: CAIRNRSNTGELFF
CDR3nt: TGTGCCATCAGGAACAGGTCGAACACCGGGGAGCTGTTTTTT

abundance: -
j_gene: TRBJ1-4
d_gene: -
v_gene: TRBV5-1
CDR3aa: CASSSGPRGTNEKLFF
CDR3nt: TGCGCCAGCAGCTCCGGACCCAGGGGAACTAATGAAAAACTGTTTTTT